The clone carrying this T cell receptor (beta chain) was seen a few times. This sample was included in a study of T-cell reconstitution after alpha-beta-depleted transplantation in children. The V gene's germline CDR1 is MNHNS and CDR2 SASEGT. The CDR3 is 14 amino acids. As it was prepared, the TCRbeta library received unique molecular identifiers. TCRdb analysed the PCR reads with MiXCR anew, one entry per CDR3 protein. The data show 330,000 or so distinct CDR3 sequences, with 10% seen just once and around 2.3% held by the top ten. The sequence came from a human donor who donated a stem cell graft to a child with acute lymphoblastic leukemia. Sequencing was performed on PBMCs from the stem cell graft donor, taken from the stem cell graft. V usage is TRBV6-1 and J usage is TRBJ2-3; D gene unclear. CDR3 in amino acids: CATVVGLSTDTQYF. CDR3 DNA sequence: TGTGCGACGGTCGTAGGGCTTAGCACAGATACGCAGTATTTT.